Listed below are T cell receptor beta chains from one sample, sequenced in a study of shared clonotypes between healthy human individuals. Here immunoSEQ multiplex PCR was the method, and the copy in TCRdb shows in-frame clones only, minus some. The top ten clones hold 12% of a sample with roughly 500,000 clones, almost 80% of them seen once. What was sequenced was PBMCs. The receptors stem from a woman between 40 and 50 years old in good health. Some clones in this sample may be carry-over from other donors' samples. Both conserved end residues are part of each CDR3. Fields, in order: J gene, clone size, D gene, V gene, CDR3 DNA, CDR3 protein. The D gene is left open where the match is weak. Size values are once, few and many counts, or a class for expanded clones, and some rows have none.

>TRBJ2-7|once|NA|TRBV5-1
TGCGCCAGCAGCTTAGCGGGTTACTCCTACGAGCAGTACTTC
CASSLAGYSYEQYF
>TRBJ1-4|NA|NA|TRBV29-1
TGCAGTGTAATAGCAACTAATGAAAAACTGTTTTTT
CSVIATNEKLFF
>TRBJ2-4|NA|NA|TRBV11-3
TGTGCCAGCAGCTCAAGGGCCGGTGACTCGGTTCAGTACTTC
CASSSRAGDSVQYF
>TRBJ1-2|NA|NA|TRBV18
TGTGCCAGCTCACCCTCCAGCCCAGGCCCAAGGGGCTACACCTTC
CASSPSSPGPRGYTF
>TRBJ1-2|NA|TRBD1|TRBV4-1
TGCGCCAGCAGCCCCTTTACAGGGGTTTATGGCTACACCTTC
CASSPFTGVYGYTF
>TRBJ2-2|NA|TRBD2|TRBV5-8
TGTGCCAGCAGCTTATTTCGCGGGAGGACCGGGGAGCTGTTTTTT
CASSLFRGRTGELFF
>TRBJ2-5|NA|TRBD2|TRBV5-1
TGCGCCAGCAGCTTGGTTCTAGCGGGTAGGGAGACCCAGTACTTC
CASSLVLAGRETQYF
>TRBJ2-7|NA|NA|TRBV4-2
TGTGCCAGCAGCCCCGAGCCGGACAGCTCCTACGAGCAGTACTTC
CASSPEPDSSYEQYF
>TRBJ1-4|once|TRBD1|TRBV7-2
TGTGCCAGCAGACGAGGACAGGGTAATGAAAAACTGTTTTTT
CASRRGQGNEKLFF
>TRBJ1-5|NA|TRBD1|TRBV7-3
TGTGCCAGCAGCTTAATATCCCCAGGGACAGGGGAATTCAATCAGCCCCAGCATTTT
CASSLISPGTGEFNQPQHF
>TRBJ2-7|NA|NA|TRBV11-2
TGTGCCAGCAGCTTCGGTCTCCCCAGTGGGTACGAGCAGTACTTC
CASSFGLPSGYEQYF
>TRBJ2-5|few|NA|TRBV7-9
TGTGCCAGCAGCACGACAGGTACTTGGGAGACCCAGTACTTC
CASSTTGTWETQYF
>TRBJ1-5|once|NA|TRBV6-4
TGTGCCAGCAGTGTTAACGCGGGGAGCAATCAGCCCCAGCATTTT
CASSVNAGSNQPQHF
>TRBJ2-1|NA|NA|TRBV28
TGTGCCAGCAGTTTACCCAGGAGATACAATGAGCAGTTCTTC
CASSLPRRYNEQFF
>TRBJ1-6|NA|NA|TRBV30
TGTGCCTGGAGTGTATTTTTAAGGGATAATTCACCCCTCCACTTT
CAWSVFLRDNSPLHF
>TRBJ1-4|NA|NA|TRBV5-1
TGCGCCAGCAGCCCCGAGGCCCGCTCTAATGAAAAACTGTTTTTT
CASSPEARSNEKLFF
>TRBJ2-4|NA|NA|TRBV11-2
TGTGCCAGCAGCCCCGACAGGGCCAAAAACATTCAGTACTTC
CASSPDRAKNIQYF
>TRBJ1-1|NA|TRBD1|TRBV5-1
TGCGCCAGCAGCCCTCAACCGGGACAGGCCACTGAAGCTTTCTTT
CASSPQPGQATEAFF
>TRBJ2-1|NA|NA|TRBV9
TGTGCCAGCAGCCCGGGACTCCACAATGAGCAGTTCTTC
CASSPGLHNEQFF